This T cell receptor beta chain was recorded in a study of CD8 T cells in Susac syndrome. With random hexamers, reverse transcription was performed on about 0.5 to 1 ug of RNA. Amplification of TCR beta CDR3 spanned 54 Vbeta and 13 Jbeta via immunoSEQ multiplex PCR. TCRdb processed the immunoSEQ multiplex PCR reads anew with MiXCR; each CDR3 protein has one entry. The sample has almost 450,000 distinct CDR3 sequences, 75% to 90% seen once; the top ten hold 0.09% to 0.15%. Study results and caveats: The number of individuals included in the study's TCR sequencing and HLA analysis was acknowledged as relatively small.

The germline V gene encodes CDR1 SGHRS and CDR2 YFSETQ. Trimming cost V 3 bases and J 4 bases, with 11 bases left between them. The length of the CDR3 is 14 residues. Blood CD8+ and CD4+ T cells underwent high-throughput TCR beta sequencing. FACS was used to enrich TEMRA cells, whereas the CD8+ and CD4+ T cells were obtained by negative isolation. As to this clonotype: Its antigen remains unknown.

This clonotype was obtained from a human donor with multiple sclerosis. The specimen was CD8+ T cells from PBMCs. This rearrangement joins TRBV5-1 to TRBJ1-3, with TRBD1 as a possible D gene (6 bases). DNA of the CDR3: TGCGCCAGCAGCTACACAGGGTACGGAAACACCATATATTTT. Its protein product is CASSYTGYGNTIYF. Combining the CDR3 with reference TRBV5-1 and TRBJ1-3 gives the whole variable domain KAGVTQTPRYLIKTRGQQVTLSCSPISGHRSVSWYQQTPGQGLQFLFEYFSETQRNKGNFPGRFSGRQFSNSRSEMNVSTLELGDSALYLCASSYTGYGNTIYFGEGSWLTVV.